Reported below is one T cell receptor beta chain. This sample is part of a study of human T cells and chemical hapten exposure. Time point: pre-sensitization, week 0. Treatment reported: therapeutic diphenylcyclopropenone sensitization with weekly scalp DPC. TCRdb re-called the RACE reads through MiXCR, storing one row per CDR3 protein. The data show about 350,000 distinct CDR3 sequences, approximately 5% seen once. The sample here was whole blood, taken in connection with sensitization to the hapten diphenylcyclopropenone (DPC). The receptor was derived from a woman aged 18-29 years with alopecia areata. Some clones in this sample may be carry-over from other donors' samples.

The CDR3 spells CASSPGTGGRSEQFF. CDR3 sequence (DNA): TGTGCCAGCTCACCCGGGACAGGGGGAAGGAGTGAGCAGTTCTTC. The V gene is TRBV18, the J gene TRBJ2-1; TRBD1 matches 11 bases. With V trimmed by 3 bases and J by 9 bases, 7 bases remained unmatched. This CDR3 contains 15 residues. Germline loops: CDR1 KGHSH, CDR2 LQKENI.